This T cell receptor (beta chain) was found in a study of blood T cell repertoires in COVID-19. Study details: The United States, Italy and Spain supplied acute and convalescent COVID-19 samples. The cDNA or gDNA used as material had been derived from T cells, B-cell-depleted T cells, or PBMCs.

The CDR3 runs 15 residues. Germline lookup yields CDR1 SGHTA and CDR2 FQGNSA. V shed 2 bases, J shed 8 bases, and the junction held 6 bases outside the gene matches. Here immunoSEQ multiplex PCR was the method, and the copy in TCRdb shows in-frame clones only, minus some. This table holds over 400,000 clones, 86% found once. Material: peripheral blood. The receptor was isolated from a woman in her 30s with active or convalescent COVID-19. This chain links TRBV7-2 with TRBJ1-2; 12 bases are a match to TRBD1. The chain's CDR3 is CASSLRGTGGLGYTF. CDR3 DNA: TGTGCCAGCAGCTTACGCGGGACAGGGGGCTTAGGCTACACCTTC.